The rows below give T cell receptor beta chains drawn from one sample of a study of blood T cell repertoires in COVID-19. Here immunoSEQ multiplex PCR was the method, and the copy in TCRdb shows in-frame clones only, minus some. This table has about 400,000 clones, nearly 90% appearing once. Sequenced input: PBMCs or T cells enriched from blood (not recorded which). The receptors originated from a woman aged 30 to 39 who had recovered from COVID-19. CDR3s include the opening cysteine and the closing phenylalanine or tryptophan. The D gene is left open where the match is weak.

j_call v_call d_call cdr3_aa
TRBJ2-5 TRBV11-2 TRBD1 CASRDSYRGKIETQYF
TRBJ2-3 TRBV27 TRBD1 CASSYGPGQGLGVGTDTQYF
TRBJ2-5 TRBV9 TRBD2 CASSVALAGGLQETQYF
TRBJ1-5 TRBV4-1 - CASSQNPNKGRDQPQHF
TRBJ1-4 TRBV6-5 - CASSPFGGAKLFF
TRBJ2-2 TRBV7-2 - CASSLAARTRRWERTGELFF
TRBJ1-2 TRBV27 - CASGKTGSNYGYTF
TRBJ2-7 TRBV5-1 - CASSLAPSETYEQYF
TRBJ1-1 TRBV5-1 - CASRIYRAHFF
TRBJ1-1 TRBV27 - CASSFSGVGEAFF
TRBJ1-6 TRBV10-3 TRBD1 CAISRDRDNSPLHF
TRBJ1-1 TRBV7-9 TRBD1 CASSSYRGRMNTEAFF
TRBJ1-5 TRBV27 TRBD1 CASSPLFTTGVLSNQPQHF
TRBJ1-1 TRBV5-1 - CASSLGQGGFGNTEAFF
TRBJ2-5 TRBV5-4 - CASSLGQGETQYF
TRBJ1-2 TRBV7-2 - CASSLGAGQHYGYTF
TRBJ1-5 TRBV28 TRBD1 CASSSIDRDSYLAQHF
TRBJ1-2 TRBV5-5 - CASSQRRDSSYGYTF
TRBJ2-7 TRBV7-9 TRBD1 CASSLVGTDRNYEQYF
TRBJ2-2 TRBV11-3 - CASSLGRSGQNTGELFF
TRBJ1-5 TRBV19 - CASSNSQFSNQPQHF
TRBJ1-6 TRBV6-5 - CASSYVPIVNSPLHF
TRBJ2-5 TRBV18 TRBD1 CASSRNRGRTNPQETQYF
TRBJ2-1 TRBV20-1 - CSASGQTMEQFF
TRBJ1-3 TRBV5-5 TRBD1 CASSWTPTGNGNTIYF
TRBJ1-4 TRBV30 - CAWSAGGTSEKLFF
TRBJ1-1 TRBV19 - CASSVGLASTEAFF
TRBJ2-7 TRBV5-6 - CASSFFQGFSYEQYF
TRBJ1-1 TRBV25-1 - CASIGGVVEENTEAFF